The 27 T cell receptor beta chains below were found in one sample sequenced in a study of blood T cell repertoires in COVID-19. Assay used: immunoSEQ multiplex PCR; TCRdb lists only in-frame clones, some missing. The table has nearly 110,000 clones, about three quarters seen once. The specimen sequenced was peripheral blood. The receptors derive from a man aged 80 or over with COVID-19, enrolled during active disease.

This chain joins TRBV29-1 and TRBJ1-1, with 9 bases matching TRBD1. Per the germline V gene, CDR1 is SQVTM and CDR2 is ANQGSEA. This CDR3 comprises 13 residues. The V and J ends lost 6 bases and 10 bases, in that order; junction bases with no gene match: 12. The CDR3: CSVSTGGQVGAFF. The CDR3 region has the DNA TGCAGCGTATCGACAGGGGGACAGGTCGGAGCTTTCTTT.

CDR3 protein: CASSPTGGDPFYGYTF. Here the CDR3 DNA reads TGTGCCAGCAGCCCAACGGGGGGGGACCCTTTCTATGGCTACACCTTC. The V call is TRBV7-2, the J call TRBJ1-2; D may be TRBD1 (5 bases). The CDR3 totals 16 residues. In germline, CDR1 is SGHTA, CDR2 FQGNSA. Trimming shortened V by 5 bases and J by 4 bases, and 20 bases separated the two germline ends.

The chain uses TRBV2 and TRBJ1-6; D uncertain. CDR1 and CDR2 from the germline V gene are SNHLY and FYNNEI. The CDR3 is made up of 14 amino acids. Trimming removed 6 bases from V and 2 bases from J, with 8 bases in between. In nucleotides, the CDR3 is TGTGCCAGCAGGGGCCAGCCCTATAATTCACCCCTCCACTTT. Translated: CASRGQPYNSPLHF.

V and J are TRBV10-3 and TRBJ2-2; D not certain. The CDR3 runs 12 residues. Deletions cut 6 bases from V and 6 bases from J, with 8 bases between. In germline, CDR1 is ENHRY, CDR2 SYGVKD. The DNA of the CDR3 is TGTGCCATCAGACGAGAGTCCGGGGAGCTGTTTTTT. Translating it yields CAIRRESGELFF.

The chain employs TRBV12-3 or TRBV12-4 and TRBJ2-7; tentative D call: TRBD1 (6 bases). This CDR3 is built from 12 residues. The V gene lost 6 bases and the J gene lost 3 bases, with 9 bases spanning the gap. The CDR3 is CASRLQGYEQYF. The CDR3 coding sequence is TGTGCCAGCAGATTACAGGGCTACGAGCAGTACTTC.

This clone was counted between two and nine times. The chain has TRBV28 and TRBJ2-7; D is unclear. CDR3 length: 14 residues. The V and J ends lost 6 bases and 9 bases respectively, with 21 bases between them. Germline V gives CDR1 MDHEN, CDR2 SYDVKM. The CDR3 here is CASRTSRLPVGQYF. The CDR3 DNA sequence: TGTGCCAGCAGAACCTCTAGGCTCCCCGTGGGGCAGTACTTC.

The chain combines TRBV11-2 with TRBJ2-1; D gene ambiguous. Germline CDR1 reads SGHAT; CDR2 reads FQNNGV. This CDR3 region has 15 residues. With 0 bases removed from V and 5 bases from J, the gap between germline ends came to 11 bases. DNA of the CDR3: TGTGCCAGCAGCTTAGAGTGGATACAGAACAATGAGCAGTTCTTC. Translated: CASSLEWIQNNEQFF.

The chain employs TRBV5-1 and TRBJ1-2; the match to TRBD1 covers 9 bases. CDR1 is SGHRS, CDR2 YFSETQ, per germline. The V gene end was trimmed by 2 bases and the J gene end by 8 bases; junction bases not matched to a gene: 4. The CDR3 contains 13 residues. The chain's CDR3 is CASSLQGAEGYTF. The DNA of the CDR3 is TGCGCCAGCAGCTTACAGGGGGCGGAAGGCTACACCTTC.

This chain links TRBV5-4 with TRBJ2-3; 9 positions match TRBD2. The CDR3 totals 16 residues. CDR1 and CDR2 (germline): SGHNT, YYREEE (reference sequence). V trimming: 4 bases; J trimming: 2 bases; junction bases outside the gene matches: 8. The CDR3 reads CASSKPGLAHTDTQYF. The CDR3 DNA is TGTGCCAGCAGCAAACCGGGACTAGCTCACACAGATACGCAGTATTTT. Variable domain in full (rest from reference TRBV5-4 and TRBJ2-3): ETGVTQSPTHLIKTRGQQVTLRCSSQSGHNTVSWYQQALGQGPQFIFQYYREEENGRGNFPPRFSGLQFPNYSSELNVNALELDDSALYLCASSKPGLAHTDTQYFGPGTRLTVL.

The chain recombines TRBV5-1 with TRBJ2-5; D not certain. CDR3 size: 14 residues. V lost 2 bases and J lost 7, with 15 bases in between. Per the germline V gene, CDR1 is SGHRS and CDR2 is YFSETQ. CDR3 nucleotide sequence: TGCGCCAGCAGCTTTGGGCAGGAAGCAGGGACCCAGTACTTC. Amino acid sequence: CASSFGQEAGTQYF.

This clone has a handful of counts. This chain joins TRBV3-1 (or the pseudogene TRBV3-2) and TRBJ1-1, with a possible D match to TRBD1 (5 bases). Trimming removed 3 bases at V and 0 bases at J, with 11 bases between. The germline gives CDR1 LGHDT, CDR2 YNNKEL (reference sequence). The CDR3 spans 15 residues. This CDR3 is CASSHQTAMNTEAFF. The CDR3 bases are TGTGCCAGCAGCCACCAGACAGCAATGAACACTGAAGCTTTCTTT.

V is TRBV5-5 and J is TRBJ1-3; 7 positions match TRBD1. The CDR3 sequence is 16 residues long. V shed 2 bases, J shed 0 bases, and the junction held 5 bases outside the gene matches. Germline V lookup: CDR1 SGHKS, CDR2 YYEKEE (reference sequence). The CDR3 loop is CASSFAGGYSGNTIYF. The CDR3 DNA reads TGTGCCAGCAGCTTTGCAGGGGGATACTCTGGAAACACCATATATTTT.

This chain uses TRBV28 with TRBJ1-2; D unresolved. V was clipped by 6 bases and J by 4 bases, with 12 bases between them. Looked up from germline, CDR1 is MDHEN and CDR2 is SYDVKM. This CDR3 has 13 residues. This CDR3 reads CASRARDIYGYTF. In DNA form, the CDR3 reads TGTGCCAGCAGGGCCCGAGACATCTATGGCTACACCTTC.

The chain combines TRBV5-6 with TRBJ2-1; D might be TRBD1 (5 bases). Trimming took 4 bases from V and 9 from J, leaving 11 bases between them. Germline V gene data show CDR1 as SGHDT and CDR2 as YYEEEE. CDR3 size: 12 residues. The DNA for the CDR3 is TGTGCCAGCAGCCCTCAGGGTACTGAGCAGTTCTTC. Residues: CASSPQGTEQFF.

The rearrangement links TRBV19 to TRBJ1-5; 8 bases match TRBD1. Germline CDR1 is LNHDA and CDR2 is SQIVND (reference sequence). Trimming at V came to 5 bases and at J to 3 bases, leaving 12 bases not matched to a gene. This CDR3 spans 17 amino acids. The CDR3 nucleotides are TGTGCCAGTAGTCCTATAGGACAGGGAATGAACAATCAGCCCCAGCATTTT. Translating gives CASSPIGQGMNNQPQHF.

The J gene is TRBJ1-2, the V gene TRBV14; D gene uncertain. The CDR3 sequence is 13 residues long. V lost 0 bases and J lost 4, with 6 bases in between. Germline-derived CDR1 and CDR2 are SGHDN and FVKESK. The CDR3 coding sequence is TGTGCCAGCAGCCAAGACAGTTCCTATGGCTACACCTTC. It specifies CASSQDSSYGYTF.

This chain uses TRBV5-1 with TRBJ1-4; D is perhaps TRBD1 (5 bases). Germline CDR1 SGHRS, CDR2 YFSETQ. The ends were cut back, 7 bases at V and 6 bases at J, with 16 bases in the middle. The CDR3 extends over 14 amino acids. Here the CDR3 DNA reads TGCGCCAGCCGTTCCACGGGGGGAGATGAAAAACTGTTTTTT. Its protein is CASRSTGGDEKLFF.

Here the CDR3 reads CASSTRVTYSGNTIYF. CDR3 coding DNA: TGTGCCAGTAGTACCCGTGTCACTTACTCTGGAAACACCATATATTTT. This chain connects TRBV19 to TRBJ1-3; no clear D gene. V lost 4 bases to trimming and J lost 0 bases, with 13 bases between them. The CDR3 is made up of 16 amino acids. Germline loops: CDR1 LNHDA, CDR2 SQIVND (reference sequence).

This clone was detected only once. This sequence joins TRBV5-1 and TRBJ2-5, with TRBD1 as a possible D gene (5 bases). Germline V CDR1 and CDR2: SGHRS, YFSETQ. CDR3 length equals 14 residues. With 0 bases removed from V and 4 bases from J, the gap between germline ends came to 10 bases. CDR3 region: CASSLGTPRETQYF. CDR3 bases: TGCGCCAGCAGCTTGGGGACACCGAGAGAGACCCAGTACTTC.

The chain links TRBV15 to TRBJ1-5, with a tentative D call TRBD1 (5 bases). The CDR3 length is 15 residues. Germline V gene data show CDR1 as LNHNV and CDR2 as YYDKDF (reference sequence). V gave up 2 bases and J gave up 3 bases, with 11 bases separating them. The CDR3 spells CATSRSAGLNQPQHF. CDR3 in DNA: TGTGCCACCAGCAGATCGGCGGGGCTCAATCAGCCCCAGCATTTT.

The chain uses TRBV19 and TRBJ1-1; D gene unclear. CDR3 length: 11 residues. Germline V gene data show CDR1 as LNHDA and CDR2 as SQIVND (reference sequence). V lost 9 bases and J lost 2, with 7 bases in between. CDR3 nucleotides: TGTGCCAGCAGGAAAAACACTGAAGCTTTCTTT. Translation: CASRKNTEAFF.

V usage is TRBV24-1 and J usage is TRBJ2-1; possibly TRBD2 for D (5 bases). Germline CDR1 is KGHDR and CDR2 is SFDVKD. Trimming pared 1 base from V and 10 bases from J, leaving 10 bases between. CDR3 length: 13 amino acids. Here the CDR3 DNA reads TGTGCCACCAGTGATTTCTGGACTCAGGAGCAGTTCTTC. Translating gives CATSDFWTQEQFF.

CDR3 protein: CASMRGQPQHF. In nucleotides, the CDR3 is TGTGCTTCGATGCGGGGTCAGCCCCAGCATTTT. V usage is TRBV19 and J usage is TRBJ1-5; D gene ambiguous. Germline V lookup: CDR1 LNHDA, CDR2 SQIVND (reference sequence). This CDR3 has 11 amino acids.

The CDR3: CASSGEVLYEQYF. CDR3 in DNA: TGTGCCAGCAGTGGAGAAGTGTTGTACGAGCAGTACTTC. The chain carries TRBV2 and TRBJ2-7; D remains ambiguous. The CDR3 loop spans 13 amino acids. In germline, CDR1 is SNHLY, CDR2 FYNNEI. With 4 bases removed from V and 4 bases from J, the gap between germline ends came to 11 bases.

This clone was recorded only once. The V call is TRBV19, the J call TRBJ1-5; possible D gene TRBD1, 5 bases. Germline V lookup: CDR1 LNHDA, CDR2 SQIVND (reference sequence). The CDR3 spans 15 residues. V was shortened by 5 bases and J by 1 base, with 12 bases between the two germline ends. The CDR3 is CASSADSPSNQPQHF. The CDR3 DNA is TGTGCCAGTAGTGCCGACAGCCCGAGCAATCAGCCCCAGCATTTT.

In this sample, this clone turned up a few times. The chain joins TRBV5-1 to TRBJ1-4, with 7 bases fitting TRBD1. V gave up 2 bases and J gave up 8 bases; unmatched junction bases: 6. This CDR3 comprises 14 residues. Germline CDR1 SGHRS, CDR2 YFSETQ. The CDR3 DNA is TGCGCCAGCAGCTTAGAAGGGGGCGCGGAAAAACTGTTTTTT. It specifies CASSLEGGAEKLFF.

The chain couples TRBV10-3 to TRBJ2-1, with 9 bases matching TRBD2. Germline CDR1 and CDR2: ENHRY and SYGVKD. V shed 5 bases and J 4 bases; nucleotides not matched to a gene: 9. The CDR3 spans 16 residues. CDR3 sequence: CAISQPSGGQYNEQFF. CDR3 sequence (DNA): TGTGCCATCAGTCAACCGAGCGGGGGGCAATACAATGAGCAGTTCTTC.